The 3 T cell receptor beta chains given below trace back to one sample, sequenced in a study of monozygotic twins with inflammatory bowel disease. TCRdb re-analyzed the 5' RACE reads; it lists each CDR3 protein once, without DNA. Reported are fewer than 550,000 distinct CDR3 sequences; the ten largest clones contain 2% to 2.5%. Sequenced sample: blood. Receptor source: a human donor with ulcerative colitis or Crohn's disease, or a healthy co-twin of an affected twin (not recorded which).

The chain uses TRBV29-1 and TRBJ2-7; TCRdb lists TRBD1, though no DNA is available to test this call. Germline V lookup: CDR1 SQVTM, CDR2 ANQGSEA. The CDR3 runs to 15 residues. CDR3: CSVQGTGMSSYEQYF.

The rearrangement uses TRBV30 and TRBJ2-7. Germline CDR1 and CDR2: GTSNPN and SVGIG (reference sequence). The CDR3 is made up of 13 amino acids. CDR3 residues: CAWSPVVSYEQYF. Supplemented by reference TRBV30 and TRBJ2-7, the full variable domain reads SQTIHQWPATLVQPVGSPLSLECTVEGTSNPNLYWYRQAAGRGLQLLFYSVGIGQISSEVPQNLSASRPQDRQFILSSKKLLLSDSGFYLCAWSPVVSYEQYFGPGTRLTVT.

This rearrangement joins TRBV14 to TRBJ2-7. CDR1 SGHDN and CDR2 FVKESK come from the germline V gene. This CDR3 spans 13 amino acids. This CDR3 reads CASSPDDRYEQYF. Based on the CDR3 plus reference TRBV14 and TRBJ2-7, the full variable domain is EAGVTQFPSHSVIEKGQTVTLRCDPISGHDNLYWYRRVMGKEIKFLLHFVKESKQDESGMPNNRFLAERTGGTYSTLKVQPAELEDSGVYFCASSPDDRYEQYFGPGTRLTVT.